The 2 T cell receptor beta chains in this list originate from one sample, sequenced in a study of PD-1 blockade in classical Hodgkin lymphoma. All patients relapsed after autologous stem cell transplantation, and brentuximab vedotin exposure varied. The repertoire was sequenced with immunoSEQ multiplex PCR; TCRdb's copy has only in-frame clones and lacks some. The repertoire consists of approximately 58,000 clones, with roughly 90% occurring once and the leading ten covering 10%. The input for sequencing was peripheral blood mononuclear cells (PBMCs), taken before the second cycle of nivolumab. The receptor source for this set is a human donor with classical Hodgkin lymphoma.

The chain has TRBV7-2 and TRBJ2-7; 7 bases align to TRBD1. V gave up 5 bases and J gave up 4 bases; unmatched junction bases: 14. Per germline, CDR1 SGHTA and CDR2 FQGNSA. This CDR3 is built from 16 residues. The CDR3 DNA follows: TGTGCCAGCAGCGCAGCGACAGGGTCGGGTGCGTACGAGCAGTACTTC. Translating it yields CASSAATGSGAYEQYF.

The V call is TRBV9, the J call TRBJ1-2, with D perhaps matching TRBD1 (6 bases). Per the germline V gene, CDR1 is SGDLS and CDR2 is YYNGEE. V was cut by 2 bases and J by 5 bases, with 19 bases left in between. This CDR3 contains 16 residues. The CDR3 loop reads CASSVELTGLGYGYTF. The CDR3 DNA reads TGTGCCAGCAGCGTCGAACTTACAGGGTTGGGATATGGCTACACCTTC.